This T cell receptor beta chain was captured in a study of control samples from healthy donors and cancer patients. TCRdb keeps only in-frame clones here, not all; method: immunoSEQ multiplex PCR. In the table there are around 140,000 clones, less than 95% of which are singletons. The CDR3 runs to 15 residues. Germline V gene data show CDR1 as MGHRA and CDR2 as YSYEKL. J lost 1 base, V lost 2 bases, and 2 bases had no gene match. The origin of this receptor is a man between 18 and 29 years old in good health. This rearrangement joins TRBV4-1 to TRBJ2-7, with TRBD1 identical over 10 bases. The sequencing input was blood. CDR3 DNA: TGCGCCAGCAGCCAACCGGGACAGGGGTCCTACGAGCAGTACTTC. This sequence encodes CASSQPGQGSYEQYF.